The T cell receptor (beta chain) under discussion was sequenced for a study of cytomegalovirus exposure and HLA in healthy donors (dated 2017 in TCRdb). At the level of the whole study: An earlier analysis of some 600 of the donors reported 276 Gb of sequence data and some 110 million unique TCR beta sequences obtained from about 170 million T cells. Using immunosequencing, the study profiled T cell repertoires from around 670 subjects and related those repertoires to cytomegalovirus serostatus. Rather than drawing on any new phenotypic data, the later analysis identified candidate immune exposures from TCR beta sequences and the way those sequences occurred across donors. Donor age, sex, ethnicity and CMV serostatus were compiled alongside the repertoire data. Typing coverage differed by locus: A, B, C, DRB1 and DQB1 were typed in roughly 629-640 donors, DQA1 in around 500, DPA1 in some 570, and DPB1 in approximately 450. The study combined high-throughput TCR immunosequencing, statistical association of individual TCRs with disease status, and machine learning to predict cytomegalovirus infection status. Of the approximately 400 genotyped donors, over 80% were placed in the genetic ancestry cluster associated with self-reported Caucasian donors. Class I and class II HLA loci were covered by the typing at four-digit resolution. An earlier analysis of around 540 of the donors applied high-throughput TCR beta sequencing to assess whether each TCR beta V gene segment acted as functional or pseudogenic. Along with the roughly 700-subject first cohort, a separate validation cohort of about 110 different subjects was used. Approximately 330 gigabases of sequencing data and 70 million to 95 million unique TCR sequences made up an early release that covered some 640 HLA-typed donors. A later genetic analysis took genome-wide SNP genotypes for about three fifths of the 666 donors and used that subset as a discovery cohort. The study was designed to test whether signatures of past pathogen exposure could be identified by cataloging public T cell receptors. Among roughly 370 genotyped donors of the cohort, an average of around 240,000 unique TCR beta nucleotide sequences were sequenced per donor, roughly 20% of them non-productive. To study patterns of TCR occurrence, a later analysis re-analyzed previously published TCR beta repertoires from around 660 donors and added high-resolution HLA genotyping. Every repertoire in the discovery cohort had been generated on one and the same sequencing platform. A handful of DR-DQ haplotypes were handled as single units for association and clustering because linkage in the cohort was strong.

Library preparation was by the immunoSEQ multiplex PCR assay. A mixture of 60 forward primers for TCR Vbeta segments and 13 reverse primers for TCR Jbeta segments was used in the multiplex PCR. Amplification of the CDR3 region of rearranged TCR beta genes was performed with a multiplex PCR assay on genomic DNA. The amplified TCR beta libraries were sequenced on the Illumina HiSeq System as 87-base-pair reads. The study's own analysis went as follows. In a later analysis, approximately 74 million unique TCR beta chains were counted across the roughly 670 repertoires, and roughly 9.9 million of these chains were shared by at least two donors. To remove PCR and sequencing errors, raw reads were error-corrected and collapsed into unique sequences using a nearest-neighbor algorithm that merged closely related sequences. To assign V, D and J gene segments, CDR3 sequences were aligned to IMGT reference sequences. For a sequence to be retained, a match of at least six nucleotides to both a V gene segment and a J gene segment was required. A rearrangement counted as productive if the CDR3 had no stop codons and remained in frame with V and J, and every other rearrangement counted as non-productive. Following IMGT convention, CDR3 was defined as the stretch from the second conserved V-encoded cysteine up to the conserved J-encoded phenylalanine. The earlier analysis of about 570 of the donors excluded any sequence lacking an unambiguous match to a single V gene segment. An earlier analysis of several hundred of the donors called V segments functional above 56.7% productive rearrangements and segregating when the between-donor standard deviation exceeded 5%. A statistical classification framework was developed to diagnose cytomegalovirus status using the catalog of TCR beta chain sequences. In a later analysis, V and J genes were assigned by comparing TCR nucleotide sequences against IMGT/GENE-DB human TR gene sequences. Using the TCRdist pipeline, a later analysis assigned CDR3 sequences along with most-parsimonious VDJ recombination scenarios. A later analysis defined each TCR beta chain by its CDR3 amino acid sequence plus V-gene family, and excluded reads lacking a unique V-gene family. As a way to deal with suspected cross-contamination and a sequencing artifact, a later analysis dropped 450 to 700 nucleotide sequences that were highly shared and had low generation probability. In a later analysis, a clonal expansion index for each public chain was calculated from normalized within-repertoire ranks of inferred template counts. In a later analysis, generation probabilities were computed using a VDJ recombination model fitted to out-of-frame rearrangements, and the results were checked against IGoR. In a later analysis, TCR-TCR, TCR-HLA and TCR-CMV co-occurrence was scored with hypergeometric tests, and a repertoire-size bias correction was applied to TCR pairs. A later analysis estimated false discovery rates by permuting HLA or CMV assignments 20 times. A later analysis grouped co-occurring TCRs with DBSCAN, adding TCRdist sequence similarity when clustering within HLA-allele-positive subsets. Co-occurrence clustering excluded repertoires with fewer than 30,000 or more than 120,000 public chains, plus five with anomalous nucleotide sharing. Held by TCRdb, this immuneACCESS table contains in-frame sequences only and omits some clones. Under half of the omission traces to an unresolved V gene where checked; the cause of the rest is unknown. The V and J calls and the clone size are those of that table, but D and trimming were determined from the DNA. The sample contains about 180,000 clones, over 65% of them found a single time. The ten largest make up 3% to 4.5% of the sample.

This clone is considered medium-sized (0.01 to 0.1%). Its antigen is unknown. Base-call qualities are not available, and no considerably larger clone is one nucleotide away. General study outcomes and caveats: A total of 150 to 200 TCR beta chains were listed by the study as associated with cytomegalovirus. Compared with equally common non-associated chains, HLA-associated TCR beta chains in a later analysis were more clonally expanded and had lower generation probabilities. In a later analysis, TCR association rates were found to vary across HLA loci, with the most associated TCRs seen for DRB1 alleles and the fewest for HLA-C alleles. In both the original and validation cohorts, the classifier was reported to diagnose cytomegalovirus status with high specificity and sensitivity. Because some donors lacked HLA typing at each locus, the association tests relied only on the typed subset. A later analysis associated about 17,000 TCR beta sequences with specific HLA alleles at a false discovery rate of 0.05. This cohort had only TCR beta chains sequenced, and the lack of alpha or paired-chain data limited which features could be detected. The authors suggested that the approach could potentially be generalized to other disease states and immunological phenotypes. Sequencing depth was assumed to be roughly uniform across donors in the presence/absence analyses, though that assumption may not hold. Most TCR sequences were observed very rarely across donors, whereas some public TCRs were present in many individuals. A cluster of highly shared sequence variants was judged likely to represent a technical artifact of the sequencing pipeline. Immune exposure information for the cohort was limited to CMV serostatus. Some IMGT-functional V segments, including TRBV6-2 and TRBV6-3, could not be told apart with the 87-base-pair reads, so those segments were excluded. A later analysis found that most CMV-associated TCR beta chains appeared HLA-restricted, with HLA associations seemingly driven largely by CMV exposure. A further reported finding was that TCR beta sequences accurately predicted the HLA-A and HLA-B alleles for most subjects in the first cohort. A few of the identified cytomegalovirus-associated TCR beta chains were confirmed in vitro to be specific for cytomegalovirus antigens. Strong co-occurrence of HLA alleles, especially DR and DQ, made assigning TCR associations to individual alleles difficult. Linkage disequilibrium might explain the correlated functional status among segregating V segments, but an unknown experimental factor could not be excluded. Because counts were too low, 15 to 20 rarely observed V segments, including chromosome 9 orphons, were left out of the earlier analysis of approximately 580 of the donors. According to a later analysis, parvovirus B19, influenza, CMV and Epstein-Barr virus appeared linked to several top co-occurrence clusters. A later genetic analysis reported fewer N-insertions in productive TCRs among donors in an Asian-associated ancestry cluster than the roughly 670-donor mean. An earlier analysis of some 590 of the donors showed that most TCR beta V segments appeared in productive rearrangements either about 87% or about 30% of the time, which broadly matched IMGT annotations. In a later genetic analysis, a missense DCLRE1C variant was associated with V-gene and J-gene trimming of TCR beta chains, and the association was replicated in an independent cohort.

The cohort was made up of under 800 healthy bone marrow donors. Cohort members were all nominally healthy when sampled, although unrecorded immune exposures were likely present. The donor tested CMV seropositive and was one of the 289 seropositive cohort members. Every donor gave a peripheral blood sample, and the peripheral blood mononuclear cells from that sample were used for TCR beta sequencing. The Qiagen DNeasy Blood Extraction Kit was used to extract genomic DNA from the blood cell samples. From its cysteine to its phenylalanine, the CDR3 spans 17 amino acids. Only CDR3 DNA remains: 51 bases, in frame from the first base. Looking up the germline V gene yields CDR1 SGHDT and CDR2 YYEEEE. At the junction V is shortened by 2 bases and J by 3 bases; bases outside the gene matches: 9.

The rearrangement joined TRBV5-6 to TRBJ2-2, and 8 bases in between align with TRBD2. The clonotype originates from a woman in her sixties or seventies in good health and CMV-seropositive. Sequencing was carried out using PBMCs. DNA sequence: TGTGCCAGCAGCTTCGGGACCGGGGGGGCGTACACCGGGGAGCTGTTTTTT. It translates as CASSFGTGGAYTGELFF.